This T cell receptor beta chain is from a study of blood T cell repertoires in COVID-19 (TCRdb year 2020). Notes on the research overall: Samples covering the acute and convalescent phases of COVID-19 were provided by collaborators in the United States, Italy and Spain. Nearly every sample came with metadata listing a de-identified subject ID, COVID-19 status, age in years and sex. Deeply sampled blood TCRbeta repertoires from subjects exposed to, actively infected with, or recovered from COVID-19 were included in the dataset. The samples were drawn from two sources: the first 160 participants of the ongoing ImmuneRACE study, and some 1,300 subjects contributed by 6 global collaborators. HLA class I and class II types, where available, came from metadata supplied by the sample provider rather than from assay-based typing. The material from the prospective study consisted of cDNA or gDNA derived from T cells, B-cell-depleted T cells, or PBMCs. The repertoires were released in a freely available public database meant as a resource for research on the immune response to SARS-CoV-2.

The collaborating institutions used their own protocols to collect whole blood in K2EDTA tubes. For TCRbeta analysis, collaborators shipped samples in one of three forms: frozen whole blood, isolated PBMCs, or DNA extracted from either of those sample types. On this clone itself: The clone's antigen remains unknown. Nothing much larger sits one base from this clone, and base qualities are not available.

The paper's findings and limits, for the study overall: The quantity of clinical and demographic metadata differed by source and by participant and was supplied without curation.

Including cysteine and phenylalanine, the CDR3 has 17 amino acids. The DNA shown is the 51-base CDR3, in frame from base 1. CDR1 and CDR2 are read off the germline V gene (reference sequence) as SEHNR and FQNEAQ. Relative to germline, V is missing 5 bases and J is missing 4 bases, with 13 bases of the junction outside any gene match. TCRbeta CDR3 regions were amplified from genomic DNA by means of the immunoSEQ Assay, a bias-controlled multiplex PCR. The authors processed their data as follows. The number of nucleated cells in each sample was estimated by amplification of reference gene primers within the assay. To quantify the absolute abundance of each unique TCRbeta CDR3 rearrangement, sequence reads were collapsed and filtered. For each sample, productive Simpson clonality was calculated as the square root of Simpson's diversity index over productive rearrangements. TCRdb limited this immuneACCESS table to in-frame rearrangements with V and J called. A share of clones is missing; checked studies link under half to unresolved V genes, and the rest is unexplained. V, J and clone size are taken as reported in that table, and D and trimming were inferred from the DNA itself. Counted in this sample were approximately 180,000 clones; 80% to 90% of them appeared once. The ten biggest clones cover over 2.5% of the sample.

The sequence joins TRBV7-9 to TRBJ2-3, with TRBD2 matching 9 junction bases. Sequencing was performed on peripheral blood. The sequence was collected from a man aged 55 to 69 with acute or convalescent COVID-19. For the CDR3, the sequence is CASSRRESGRSADTQYF. At the DNA level, the sequence is TGTGCCAGCAGCCGGCGGGAGAGCGGGAGGAGTGCAGATACGCAGTATTTT.